This TCR beta chain was captured in a study of T cell repertoires in ileal Crohn's disease. Findings of the study overall: All patients with clonality above 26.8% had endoscopic recurrence. Active smokers at surgery had more clonal expansions than non-smokers.

Libraries were prepared by immunoSEQ multiplex PCR; TCRdb keeps only in-frame clonotypes and omits some of them. The table lists about 2,400 clones, over 60% of them singletons. Regarding this clone: As yet, its antigen is unknown.

The CDR3 contains 13 residues. Germline CDR1 is SGHTA and CDR2 is FQGNSA. V was trimmed by 3 bases and J by 1 base, leaving 6 bases between them. The sequence derives from an adult with Crohn's disease. The chain carries TRBV7-2 and TRBJ1-2, with a tentative D call TRBD1 (5 bases). Sequencing was performed on ileal tissue. The CDR3 DNA is TGTGCCAGCAGCTTTGACAGTAACTATGGCTACACCTTC. Translated, it gives CASSFDSNYGYTF. The full variable domain, rest sourced from reference TRBV7-2 and TRBJ1-2, is GAGVSQSPSNKVTEKGKDVELRCDPISGHTALYWYRQSLGQGLEFLIYFQGNSAPDKSGLPSDRFSAERTGGSVSTLTIQRTQQEDSAVYLCASSFDSNYGYTFGSGTRLTVV.